Listed below are T cell receptor beta chains from one sample, sequenced in a study of T cells in Graves' hyperthyroidism and ophthalmopathy. TCRdb recomputed calls from the multiplex PCR reads with MiXCR, one row per CDR3 protein. The table records a few hundred thousand distinct CDR3 sequences, approximately 19% of them present only once. Sample: blood. These receptors originate from a woman aged 18-35 years with Graves' hyperthyroidism. Both conserved end residues are part of each CDR3. Fields, in order: clone size, V gene, D gene, J gene, CDR3 protein, CDR3 DNA. A D gene is named only where the DNA matches it firmly. Only part of the rows carry a size: once, few, many, or a class if the clone is expanded.

clone size: many; V gene: TRBV5-1; D gene: -; J gene: TRBJ2-6; CDR3 protein: CASSLDTGANVLTF; CDR3 DNA: TGCGCCAGCAGCTTGGACACTGGGGCCAACGTCCTGACTTTC
clone size: many; V gene: TRBV6-5; D gene: -; J gene: TRBJ2-7; CDR3 protein: CASSTGSSYEQYF; CDR3 DNA: TGTGCCAGCAGTACGGGCTCCTCCTACGAGCAGTACTTC
clone size: many; V gene: TRBV11-3; D gene: TRBD1; J gene: TRBJ1-1; CDR3 protein: CASSPGGQREAFF; CDR3 DNA: TGTGCCAGCAGCCCCGGGGGACAGCGTGAAGCTTTCTTT
clone size: -; V gene: TRBV24-1; D gene: -; J gene: TRBJ2-3; CDR3 protein: CATSDFAATADTQYF; CDR3 DNA: TGTGCCACCAGTGATTTTGCCGCGACAGCAGATACGCAGTATTTT
clone size: many; V gene: TRBV29-1; D gene: -; J gene: TRBJ2-6; CDR3 protein: CSAQTSGANVLTF; CDR3 DNA: TGCAGCGCCCAAACCTCTGGGGCCAACGTCCTGACTTTC
clone size: many; V gene: TRBV27; D gene: -; J gene: TRBJ1-1; CDR3 protein: CASREQAFNTEAFF; CDR3 DNA: TGTGCCAGCAGAGAACAGGCCTTCAACACTGAAGCTTTCTTT
clone size: many; V gene: TRBV2; D gene: -; J gene: TRBJ2-2; CDR3 protein: CASRVRTTNTGELFF; CDR3 DNA: TGTGCCAGCCGCGTCCGTACAACTAACACCGGGGAGCTGTTTTTT
clone size: many; V gene: TRBV30; D gene: -; J gene: TRBJ1-2; CDR3 protein: CAWSVNGRGFYGYTF; CDR3 DNA: TGTGCCTGGAGTGTAAACGGAAGAGGATTCTATGGCTACACCTTC
clone size: many; V gene: TRBV6-1; D gene: TRBD1; J gene: TRBJ1-2; CDR3 protein: CASSELGDRGYGYTF; CDR3 DNA: TGTGCCAGCAGTGAACTGGGAGACAGGGGCTATGGCTACACCTTC
clone size: -; V gene: TRBV20-1; D gene: TRBD1; J gene: TRBJ1-6; CDR3 protein: CSAASDRGIGYNSPLHF; CDR3 DNA: TGCAGTGCTGCGTCGGACAGGGGAATAGGTTATAATTCACCCCTCCACTTT
clone size: many; V gene: TRBV5-4; D gene: TRBD2; J gene: TRBJ2-5; CDR3 protein: CASSTGGASVETQYF; CDR3 DNA: TGTGCCAGCAGCACGGGGGGGGCTAGCGTGGAGACCCAGTACTTC
clone size: many; V gene: TRBV12-3/TRBV12-4; D gene: -; J gene: TRBJ2-2; CDR3 protein: CASSFGRGVQGELFF; CDR3 DNA: TGTGCCAGCAGTTTTGGCCGCGGGGTGCAAGGGGAGCTGTTTTTT
clone size: -; V gene: TRBV19; D gene: TRBD2; J gene: TRBJ2-5; CDR3 protein: CASSPRLAVGYQETQYF; CDR3 DNA: TGTGCCAGTAGTCCGAGACTAGCGGTCGGGTACCAAGAGACCCAGTACTTC
clone size: few; V gene: TRBV11-1; D gene: TRBD2; J gene: TRBJ2-3; CDR3 protein: CASIPGTSWEDTQYF; CDR3 DNA: TGTGCCAGCATCCCCGGGACTAGTTGGGAAGATACGCAGTATTTT
clone size: many; V gene: TRBV6-1; D gene: TRBD1; J gene: TRBJ2-7; CDR3 protein: CASSQNADRGWSPNFYEQYF; CDR3 DNA: TGTGCCAGCAGTCAAAACGCCGACAGGGGGTGGTCCCCTAACTTCTACGAGCAGTACTTC
clone size: many; V gene: TRBV6-1; D gene: TRBD1; J gene: TRBJ1-2; CDR3 protein: CASSGDRTHVNYGYTF; CDR3 DNA: TGTGCCAGCAGTGGGGACAGGACCCACGTTAACTATGGCTACACCTTC
clone size: few; V gene: TRBV30; D gene: -; J gene: TRBJ2-7; CDR3 protein: CAWNEDGGLEQYF; CDR3 DNA: TGTGCCTGGAACGAGGACGGGGGCCTTGAGCAGTACTTC
clone size: many; V gene: TRBV6-2/TRBV6-3; D gene: -; J gene: TRBJ2-2; CDR3 protein: CASSYTPDITGELFF; CDR3 DNA: TGTGCCAGCAGTTACACGCCAGACATCACCGGGGAGCTGTTTTTT
clone size: -; V gene: TRBV6-1; D gene: -; J gene: TRBJ2-7; CDR3 protein: CASRRAKSSYEQYF; CDR3 DNA: TGTGCCAGCAGGCGTGCGAAGAGTTCCTACGAGCAGTACTTC
clone size: many; V gene: TRBV18; D gene: -; J gene: TRBJ1-5; CDR3 protein: CASSPGQHSNQPQHF; CDR3 DNA: TGTGCCAGCTCACCAGGGCAGCATAGCAATCAGCCCCAGCATTTT
clone size: many; V gene: TRBV7-8; D gene: -; J gene: TRBJ1-3; CDR3 protein: CASSLTRDIFGNTIYF; CDR3 DNA: TGTGCCAGCAGCTTAACTAGGGACATTTTTGGAAACACCATATATTTT
clone size: -; V gene: TRBV6-5; D gene: TRBD1; J gene: TRBJ2-7; CDR3 protein: CASSYARGPAYEQYF; CDR3 DNA: TGTGCCAGCAGTTACGCCAGGGGGCCAGCCTACGAGCAGTACTTC
clone size: few; V gene: TRBV4-1; D gene: TRBD2; J gene: TRBJ2-5; CDR3 protein: CASSQEGSGTSTRGETQYF; CDR3 DNA: TGCGCCAGCAGCCAAGAAGGTTCGGGGACTAGCACCCGCGGGGAGACCCAGTACTTC
clone size: many; V gene: TRBV25-1; D gene: TRBD1; J gene: TRBJ1-2; CDR3 protein: CASSDSSGGNGYTF; CDR3 DNA: TGTGCCAGCAGTGACTCTTCAGGGGGCAATGGCTACACCTTC
clone size: -; V gene: TRBV27; D gene: TRBD1; J gene: TRBJ2-5; CDR3 protein: CASSWTGWETQYF; CDR3 DNA: TGTGCCAGCAGTTGGACAGGGTGGGAGACCCAGTACTTC
clone size: few; V gene: TRBV18; D gene: -; J gene: TRBJ2-7; CDR3 protein: CASSPTGLKSYEQYF; CDR3 DNA: TGTGCCAGCTCACCGACAGGCCTAAAATCCTACGAGCAGTACTTC
clone size: many; V gene: TRBV28; D gene: TRBD1; J gene: TRBJ1-2; CDR3 protein: CATEERGLDYGYTF; CDR3 DNA: TGTGCCACCGAAGAAAGGGGGCTGGACTATGGCTACACCTTC
clone size: -; V gene: TRBV15; D gene: TRBD1; J gene: TRBJ2-7; CDR3 protein: CATSPQGPTYEQYF; CDR3 DNA: TGTGCCACCAGTCCACAGGGGCCGACCTACGAGCAGTACTTC
clone size: -; V gene: TRBV20-1; D gene: -; J gene: TRBJ2-7; CDR3 protein: CSAREPRAYEQYF; CDR3 DNA: TGCAGTGCTAGAGAACCCCGGGCCTACGAGCAGTACTTC
clone size: -; V gene: TRBV12-3/TRBV12-4; D gene: -; J gene: TRBJ1-1; CDR3 protein: CASSLMAGATEAFF; CDR3 DNA: TGTGCCAGCAGTTTAATGGCCGGGGCCACTGAAGCTTTCTTT
clone size: many; V gene: TRBV6-5; D gene: -; J gene: TRBJ2-5; CDR3 protein: CASSYSIRGRETQYF; CDR3 DNA: TGTGCCAGCAGTTACTCGATTCGAGGGAGAGAGACCCAGTACTTC